This T cell receptor (beta chain) was profiled in a study of T-cell reconstitution after alpha-beta-depleted transplantation in children (dated by TCRdb to 2016 to 2017). In terms of the full investigation: Using TCR repertoire profiling, the study followed T-cell immune reconstitution in a quantitative way in children after TCRalphabeta/CD19-depleted allogeneic hematopoietic cell transplantation. Here is what the overall study found, with its caveats: In some patients, the high TCRbeta diversity seen at day 60 was put down to recipient T cells and intrathymic progenitors that had survived conditioning. The apparently early alphabetaT-cell count recovery about two months after transplant was reportedly dependent on only several hundred rapidly expanded clones derived from non-depleted graft cells. Over the following months the frequencies of hyperexpanded clones went down, and after one year T-cell counts and TCRbeta diversity were mostly credited to newly produced T cells.

Libraries came from PCR. Sequencer: Illumina HiSeq 2500. TCR libraries were prepared with molecular barcoding, using unique molecular identifiers to normalize TCRbeta repertoire quantification. TCRdb redid the processing of the public reads, applying fastp at Q25 and MiXCR, and retained in-frame beta chains. Every distinct CDR3 protein forms one entry, paired with its most common genes and DNA. In all, the sample holds about 580,000 distinct CDR3 sequences, and under 25% of those were seen once. The top ten clonotypes cover less than 15% of the sample. In its sample, this clonotype was seen a few times. Its antigen remains undetermined. Base qualities are not provided; no much larger clone lies one nucleotide away. What this sample's treatment or condition label stands for: allogeneic hematopoietic cell transplantation with graft depleted of TCRalphabeta T cells and CD19 B cells. The children who served as transplant recipients had been given grafts of TCRalphabeta/CD19-depleted allogeneic hematopoietic cells.

Trimmed from V: 5 bases; trimmed from J: 2 bases; junction bases lacking a gene match: 11. The CDR3 covers 16 residues, taking in both the cysteine and the valine. CDR3 DNA is the only sequence kept; it has 48 bases, read in frame from the first base. CDR1 is given as MNHNS and CDR2 as SASEGT, both from the germline V gene. The sequence came from a boy under two years old who had a stem cell transplant for acute myeloid leukemia, so the T cells may come from the graft donor. Sequencing was performed on PBMCs, mostly from graft donor cells, taken 360 days after TCRalphabeta/CD19-depleted stem cell transplant. The rearranged segments are TRBV6-1 and TRBJ2-7; TRBD1 matches 8 bases in the middle. The bases read TGTGCCAGCAGTCAACCACTGACAGGGGAGGCCTACGAGCAGTACGTC. Its translation is CASSQPLTGEAYEQYV.